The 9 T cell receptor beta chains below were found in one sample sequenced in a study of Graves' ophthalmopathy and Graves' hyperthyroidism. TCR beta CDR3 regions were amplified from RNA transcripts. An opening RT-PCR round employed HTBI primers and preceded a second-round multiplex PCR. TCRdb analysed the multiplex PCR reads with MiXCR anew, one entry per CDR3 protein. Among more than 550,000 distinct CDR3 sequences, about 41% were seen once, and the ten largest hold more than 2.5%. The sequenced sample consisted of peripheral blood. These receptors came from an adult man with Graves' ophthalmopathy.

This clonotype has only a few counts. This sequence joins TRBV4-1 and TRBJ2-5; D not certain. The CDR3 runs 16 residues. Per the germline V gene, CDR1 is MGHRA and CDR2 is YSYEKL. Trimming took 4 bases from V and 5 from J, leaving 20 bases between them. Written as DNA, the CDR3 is TGCGCCAGCAGCCTAACACGGGCAGGTTCTAGGGAGACCCAGTACTTC. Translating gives CASSLTRAGSRETQYF.

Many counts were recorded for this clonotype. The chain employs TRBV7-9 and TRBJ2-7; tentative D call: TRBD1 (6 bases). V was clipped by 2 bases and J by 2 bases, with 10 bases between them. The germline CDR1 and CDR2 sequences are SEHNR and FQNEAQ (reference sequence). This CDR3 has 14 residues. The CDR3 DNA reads TGTGCCAGCAGCTTAATGGGGGACACCTACGAGCAGTACTTC. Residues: CASSLMGDTYEQYF. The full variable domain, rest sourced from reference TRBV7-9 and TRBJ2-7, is DTGVSQNPRHKITKRGQNVTFRCDPISEHNRLYWYRQTLGQGPEFLTYFQNEAQLEKSRLLSDRFSAERPKGSFSTLEIQRTEQGDSAMYLCASSLMGDTYEQYFGPGTRLTVT.

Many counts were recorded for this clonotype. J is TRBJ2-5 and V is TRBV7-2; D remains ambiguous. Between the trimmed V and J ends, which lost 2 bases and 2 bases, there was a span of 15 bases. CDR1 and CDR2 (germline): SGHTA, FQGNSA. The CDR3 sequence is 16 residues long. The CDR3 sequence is CASSLSVFSAQETQYF. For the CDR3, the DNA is TGTGCCAGCAGCTTAAGCGTCTTCTCGGCACAAGAGACCCAGTACTTC.

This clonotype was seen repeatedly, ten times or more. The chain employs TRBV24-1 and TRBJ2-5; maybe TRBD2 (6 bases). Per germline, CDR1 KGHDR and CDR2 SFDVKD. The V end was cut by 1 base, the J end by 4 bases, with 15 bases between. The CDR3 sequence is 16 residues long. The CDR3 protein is CATSDFRGPGGETQYF. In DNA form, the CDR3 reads TGTGCCACCAGTGATTTTAGAGGACCCGGGGGAGAGACCCAGTACTTC.

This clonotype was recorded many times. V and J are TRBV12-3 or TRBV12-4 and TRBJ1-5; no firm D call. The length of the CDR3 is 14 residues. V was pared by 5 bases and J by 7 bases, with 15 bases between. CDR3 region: CASSPRTRRQPQHF. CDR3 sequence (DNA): TGTGCCAGCAGTCCCCGGACCAGAAGACAGCCCCAGCATTTT.

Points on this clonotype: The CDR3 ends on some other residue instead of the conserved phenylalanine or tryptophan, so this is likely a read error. The DNA for the CDR3 is TGTGCCAGCGGGGGACTAGCGGGAGAGACCCAGTACTTG. It yields the protein CASGGLAGETQYL. V is TRBV9 and J is TRBJ2-5, with TRBD2 matching over 12 bases. The CDR3 length is 13 residues. Unmatched junction bases numbered 2, after V lost 7 bases and J lost 4 bases. CDR1 and CDR2 (germline): SGDLS, YYNGEE.

CDR3 amino acids: CASSWDRTNQPQHF. Written as DNA, the CDR3 is TGTGCCAGCAGCTGGGACAGGACCAATCAGCCCCAGCATTTT. The chain joins TRBV7-2 to TRBJ1-5; TRBD1 matches at 8 bases. After removal of 4 bases from V and 3 bases from J, the junction contained 2 bases not matched to a gene. This CDR3 contains 14 residues. Germline V CDR1 and CDR2: SGHTA, FQGNSA.

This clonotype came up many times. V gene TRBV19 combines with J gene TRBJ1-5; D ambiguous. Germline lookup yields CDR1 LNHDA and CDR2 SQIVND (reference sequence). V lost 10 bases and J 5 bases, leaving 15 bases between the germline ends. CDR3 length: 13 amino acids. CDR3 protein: CATEDGYYQPQHF. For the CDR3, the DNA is TGTGCCACTGAGGACGGTTATTATCAGCCCCAGCATTTT.

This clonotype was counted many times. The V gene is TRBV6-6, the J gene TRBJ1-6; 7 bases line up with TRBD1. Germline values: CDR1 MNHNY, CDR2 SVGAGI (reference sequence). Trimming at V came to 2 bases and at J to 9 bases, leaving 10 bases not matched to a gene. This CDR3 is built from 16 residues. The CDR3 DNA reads TGTGCCAGCAGTTACGAGCAGCAGGGGGGTGGTTCACCCCTCCACTTT. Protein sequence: CASSYEQQGGGSPLHF.